Below, 23 T cell receptor beta chains from the same sample are listed, as sequenced in a study of metastatic and nonmetastatic thyroid tumors (dated by TCRdb to between 2020 and 2021). Before undergoing thyroid surgery, none of the patients had been given any kind of treatment. Library preparation employed PCR. Sequencing instrument: Illumina HiSeq 4000. In-frame beta chains were kept once TCRdb had trimmed the public reads at Q25 with fastp and called clones with MiXCR. This sample lists more than 10,000 clones; 20% to 25% were detected once. The ten largest clones represent 3.6% of the sample. The specimen sequenced was blood. These receptors were obtained from a female donor with papillary thyroid cancer or a benign thyroid nodule (not recorded which). Some clones in this sample may be carry-over from other donors' samples.

This clone has a count of ten or more. V is TRBV5-1 and J is TRBJ1-6; D uncertain. The CDR3 runs to 15 residues. Trimming cost V 4 bases and J 5 bases, with 13 bases left between them. Germline assignment: CDR1 SGHRS and CDR2 YFSETQ. The DNA of the CDR3 is TGCGCCAGCAGCCGGGAGGGAAATAATAATTCACCCCTCCACTTT. Its translation: CASSREGNNNSPLHF.

V gene TRBV7-9 combines with J gene TRBJ2-7; D might be TRBD1 (6 bases). This CDR3 is built from 13 residues. Germline CDR1 SEHNR, CDR2 FQNEAQ (reference sequence). V was pared by 4 bases and J by 3 bases, with 10 bases between. CDR3 amino acids: CASSSTGYYEQYF. The CDR3 DNA sequence: TGTGCCAGCAGCTCTACAGGGTACTACGAGCAGTACTTC.

The genes are TRBV6-1 and TRBJ1-5, with 7 bases lining up with TRBD1. The CDR3 contains 15 residues. The trim removed 6 bases at V and 1 base at J, leaving 6 bases unmatched. The germline gives CDR1 MNHNS, CDR2 SASEGT. The CDR3 region has the DNA TGTGCCAGCAGAGCCGACAGGGCCAGCAATCAGCCCCAGCATTTT. Translating it yields CASRADRASNQPQHF.

The chain carries TRBV5-4 and TRBJ2-5; TRBD1 matches 9 bases. The germline CDR1 and CDR2 sequences are SGHNT and YYREEE (reference sequence). The junction had 9 bases not matched to a gene; V was cut back by 4 bases and J by 5 bases. The CDR3 covers 15 residues. The DNA for the CDR3 is TGTGCCAGCAGCCGGGCACTACAGGGGGCGGAGACCCAGTACTTC. As protein: CASSRALQGAETQYF. The whole variable domain, remainder taken from reference TRBV5-4 and TRBJ2-5, is ETGVTQSPTHLIKTRGQQVTLRCSSQSGHNTVSWYQQALGQGPQFIFQYYREEENGRGNFPPRFSGLQFPNYSSELNVNALELDDSALYLCASSRALQGAETQYFGPGTRLLVL.

This clone was counted between two and nine times. The chain joins TRBV25-1 to TRBJ1-1; D call uncertain. Deletions cut 1 base from V and 2 bases from J, with 8 bases between. The CDR3 is made up of 14 amino acids. The germline gives CDR1 MGHDK, CDR2 SYGVNS. Written as DNA, the CDR3 is TGTGCCAGCAGTGAATTTAGGGCTAACACTGAAGCTTTCTTT. Residues: CASSEFRANTEAFF.

Turning to this clone: Other DNA sequences in this sample translate to the same CDR3. The J gene is TRBJ2-5, the V gene TRBV7-9, with D perhaps assigned TRBD1 or TRBD2 (6 bases each). V lost 2 bases and J lost 5, with 15 bases in between. This CDR3 contains 15 residues. Germline assignment: CDR1 SEHNR and CDR2 FQNEAQ (reference sequence). The DNA for the CDR3 is TGTGCCAGCAGCTTACCAAGGGGGGAGGTGGAGACCCAGTACTTC. The encoded protein is CASSLPRGEVETQYF.

Sample share makes this clone medium-sized. The chain recombines TRBV10-3 with TRBJ2-7, with 9 bases that match TRBD1. The CDR3 length is 13 residues. Trimming cost V 7 bases and J 5 bases; bases outside gene matches: 6. Germline loops: CDR1 ENHRY, CDR2 SYGVKD. Here the CDR3 reads CAINPGQGHEQYF. The CDR3 DNA is TGTGCCATCAACCCGGGACAGGGTCACGAGCAGTACTTC.

In this sample, this clone turned up a few times. A much larger clonotype is one base distant, so this may be a read error. This chain joins TRBV19 and TRBJ2-7; D not resolved. Germline CDR1 LNHDA, CDR2 SQIVND (reference sequence). CDR3 size: 13 residues. CDR3 amino acids: CANSTRSSYEQYF. DNA for the CDR3: TGTGCCAATAGTACGCGGAGCTCCTACGAGCAGTACTTC. The whole variable domain, filled in from reference TRBV19 and TRBJ2-7, reads DGGITQSPKYLFRKEGQNVTLSCEQNLNHDAMYWYRQDPGQGLRLIYYSQIVNDFQKGDIAEGYSVSREKKESFPLTVTSAQKNPTAFYLCANSTRSSYEQYFGPGTRLTVT.

This clone appeared once. The DNA for the CDR3 is TGCGCCAGCAGCTTGGCGGGACATAAGAACACTGAAGCTTTCTTT. Protein sequence: CASSLAGHKNTEAFF. The chain has TRBV5-1 and TRBJ1-1; possibly TRBD1 for D (6 bases). Trimming pared 0 bases from V and 1 base from J, leaving 10 bases between. CDR1 SGHRS and CDR2 YFSETQ come from the germline V gene. The CDR3 runs 15 residues. The full variable domain, with the rest looked up from reference TRBV5-1 and TRBJ1-1, is KAGVTQTPRYLIKTRGQQVTLSCSPISGHRSVSWYQQTPGQGLQFLFEYFSETQRNKGNFPGRFSGRQFSNSRSEMNVSTLELGDSALYLCASSLAGHKNTEAFFGQGTRLTVV.

This clone is medium-sized by share. This chain links TRBV6-1 with TRBJ2-1; perhaps TRBD2 as D (6 bases). Germline CDR1 MNHNS, CDR2 SASEGT. V lost 8 bases to trimming and J lost 6 bases, with 20 bases between them. CDR3 length equals 15 residues. CDR3 sequence (DNA): TGTGCCAGCTCCGCCAGTGGGACCGGGGGCAATGAGCAGTTCTTC. Its translation is CASSASGTGGNEQFF.

This clone was detected ten times or more. The chain uses TRBV20-1 and TRBJ1-5, with no clear D. This CDR3 has 15 amino acids. With 0 bases removed from V and 4 bases from J, the gap between germline ends came to 13 bases. CDR1 and CDR2 (germline): DFQATT, SNEGSKA (reference sequence). The CDR3 spells CSARDRGQTNQPQHF. The CDR3 bases are TGCAGTGCTAGAGATCGCGGGCAGACTAATCAGCCCCAGCATTTT.

This clone turned up a few times. This sequence joins TRBV6-2 or TRBV6-3 and TRBJ1-6; D uncertain. CDR3 size: 14 residues. Trimming removed 1 base from V and 5 bases from J, with 6 bases in between. The germline gives CDR1 MNHEY, CDR2 SVGEGT. Written as DNA, the CDR3 is TGTGCCAGCAGTTACTACTACGATAATTCACCCCTCCACTTT. This translates into CASSYYYDNSPLHF.

This clone was counted at least ten times. One base away lies a much larger clone, so this may be a sequencing read error. This sequence joins TRBV10-3 and TRBJ1-4, with D hard to call. In germline, CDR1 is ENHRY, CDR2 SYGVKD. The CDR3 has 13 amino acids. The V and J ends lost 10 bases and 4 bases respectively, with 13 bases between them. The CDR3 spells CATQNSGNEKLFF. Written as DNA, the CDR3 is TGTGCCACCCAGAACAGCGGTAATGAAAAACTGTTTTTT.

This clone was seen more than once but under ten times. The rearrangement uses TRBV18 and TRBJ1-4, with 9 bases matching TRBD1. V was pared by 6 bases and J by 7 bases, with 9 bases of the junction left unmatched. CDR1 is KGHSH, CDR2 LQKENI, per germline. The CDR3 loop spans 15 amino acids. The CDR3: CASSPSVTGGEKLFF. The DNA for the CDR3 is TGTGCCAGCTCGCCTTCCGTGACAGGGGGTGAAAAACTGTTTTTT.

By its share, this clone is medium-sized. This chain connects TRBV6-1 to TRBJ1-2; tentatively, D is TRBD1 (5 bases). V shed 4 bases and J shed 8 bases, with 20 bases lying between them. CDR3 length equals 15 residues. In germline, CDR1 is MNHNS, CDR2 SASEGT. The CDR3 spells CASSADTGLRLGYTF. CDR3 DNA sequence: TGTGCCAGCAGTGCGGACACGGGCCTACGGTTGGGCTACACCTTC.

This clone was found many times. At one of its ends the junction is not consistent with the germline gene, which may arise from a read error. The V call is TRBV7-7, the J call TRBJ2-3; D ambiguous. This CDR3 spans 14 amino acids. Germline V gives CDR1 SSHAT, CDR2 FNYEAQ (reference sequence). CDR3 DNA sequence: TGTGCTAGCAGCCAAACCACCAGCGCAGATACGCAGTATTTT. Its translation is CASSQTTSADTQYF.

This clone was counted a few times. Germline is not matched at one junction end, which may reflect a read error. The chain employs TRBV24-1 and TRBJ2-3; no definite D call. Germline V gives CDR1 KGHDR, CDR2 SFDVKD. The CDR3 is 14 amino acids. The CDR3, as DNA: TGTTCCACCAGTGATTTTTCGCGCGCAGATACGCAGTATTTT. Translation gives CSTSDFSRADTQYF.

V is TRBV12-3 or TRBV12-4 and J is TRBJ2-7; TRBD2 agrees at 10 bases. This CDR3 has 18 amino acids. Trimming removed 6 bases from V and 4 bases from J; junction bases left unmatched: 18. The CDR3 sequence is CASRDGTSERQEEYEQYV. The CDR3 nucleotides read TGTGCCAGCAGAGACGGGACTAGCGAACGCCAAGAGGAATACGAGCAGTACGTC.

This clone was recorded many times. The rearrangement uses TRBV11-3 and TRBJ2-3, with D uncertain. V gave up 1 base and J gave up 0 bases, with 8 bases separating them. CDR1 SGHNT and CDR2 YENEEA come from the germline V gene. The CDR3 consists of 15 residues. This chain's CDR3 is CASSLGFTSTDTQYF. In DNA form, the CDR3 reads TGTGCCAGCAGCTTAGGCTTCACTAGCACAGATACGCAGTATTTT.

This clone is medium-sized (0.01 to 0.1%). J is TRBJ1-1 and V is TRBV24-1; D unresolved. The germline gives CDR1 KGHDR, CDR2 SFDVKD. V lost 6 bases, J lost 4 bases, and 11 bases lay in between. This CDR3 contains 13 residues. CDR3 in amino acids: CATSKGGPTEAFF. In DNA, the CDR3 is TGTGCCACCAGTAAGGGAGGGCCCACTGAAGCTTTCTTT.

By proportion, this clone is medium-sized (0.01 to 0.1%). The chain has TRBV27 and TRBJ1-1; D gene ambiguous. The CDR3 loop spans 13 amino acids. CDR1 is MNHEY, CDR2 SMNVEV, per germline (reference sequence). Trimming took 0 bases from V and 0 from J, leaving 2 bases between them. CDR3 nucleotide sequence: TGTGCCAGCAGTTTATCCCTGAACACTGAAGCTTTCTTT. It specifies CASSLSLNTEAFF.

This clone is classed as medium-sized. V and J are TRBV27 and TRBJ2-5, with TRBD2 as a possible D gene (5 bases). This CDR3 has 13 amino acids. The V gene's germline CDR1 is MNHEY and CDR2 SMNVEV (reference sequence). Trimming stripped 5 bases from V and 5 bases from J, with 12 bases between. CDR3 residues: CASSPGNGETQYF. The CDR3 DNA follows: TGTGCCAGCAGTCCCGGGAACGGTGAGACCCAGTACTTC.

The chain carries TRBV7-2 and TRBJ1-5; D unclear. V shed 5 bases and J shed 11 bases, with 16 bases lying between them. In germline, CDR1 is SGHTA, CDR2 FQGNSA. The CDR3 has 13 amino acids. In nucleotides, the CDR3 is TGTGCCAGCAGCCCGAACATTTATCGGACCCAGCATTTT. Translating it yields CASSPNIYRTQHF.